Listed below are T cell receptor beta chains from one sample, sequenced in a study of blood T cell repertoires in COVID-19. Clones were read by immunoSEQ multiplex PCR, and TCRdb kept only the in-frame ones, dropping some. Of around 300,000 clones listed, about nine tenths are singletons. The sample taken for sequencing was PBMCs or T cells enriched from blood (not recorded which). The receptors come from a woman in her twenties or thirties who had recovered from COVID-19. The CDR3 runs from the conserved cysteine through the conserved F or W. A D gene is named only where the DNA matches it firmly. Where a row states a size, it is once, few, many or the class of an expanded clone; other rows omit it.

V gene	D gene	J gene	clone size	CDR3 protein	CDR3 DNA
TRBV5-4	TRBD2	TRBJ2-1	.	CASSSGLAGSHEQFF	TGTGCCAGCAGCTCTGGGCTAGCGGGCTCTCATGAGCAGTTCTTC
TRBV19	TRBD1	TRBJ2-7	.	CASSLGQGQYEQYF	TGTGCCAGTAGTCTCGGACAGGGCCAATACGAGCAGTACTTC
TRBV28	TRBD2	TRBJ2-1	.	CASSLERDPYNEQFF	TGTGCCAGCAGTTTGGAGCGGGATCCCTACAATGAGCAGTTCTTC
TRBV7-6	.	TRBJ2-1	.	CASSLFLGSEQFF	TGTGCCAGCAGCTTATTTTTAGGGAGCGAGCAGTTCTTC
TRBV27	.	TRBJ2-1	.	CASSHSPNEQFF	TGTGCCAGCAGTCACAGCCCCAATGAGCAGTTCTTC
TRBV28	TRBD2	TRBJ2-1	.	CASRSSGSYNEQFF	TGTGCCAGCCGGAGTAGCGGGAGCTACAATGAGCAGTTCTTC
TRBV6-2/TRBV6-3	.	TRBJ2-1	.	CASSYVSIVSESSSYNEQFF	TGTGCCAGCAGTTACGTCTCGATAGTAAGCGAATCCTCTTCCTACAATGAGCAGTTCTTC
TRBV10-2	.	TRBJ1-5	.	CASSDAVAGNQPQHF	TGCGCCAGCAGTGATGCGGTGGCGGGCAATCAGCCCCAGCATTTT
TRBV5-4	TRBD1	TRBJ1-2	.	CASGQDRYGYTF	TGTGCCAGCGGACAGGACCGCTATGGCTACACCTTC
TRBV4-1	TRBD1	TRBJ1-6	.	CASMTYRDSDSPLHF	TGCGCCAGCATGACTTACCGGGACAGCGATTCACCCCTCCACTTT
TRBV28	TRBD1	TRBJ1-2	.	CASSFPSGTGNYGYTF	TGTGCCAGCAGTTTTCCTTCCGGGACAGGGAACTATGGCTACACCTTC
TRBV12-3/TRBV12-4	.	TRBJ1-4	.	CASTWSREKLFF	TGTGCCAGCACGTGGAGTCGCGAAAAACTGTTTTTT
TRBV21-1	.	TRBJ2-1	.	CASSKEDQREVDEQFF	TGTGCCAGCAGCAAAGAGGACCAGCGGGAGGTGGATGAGCAGTTCTTC
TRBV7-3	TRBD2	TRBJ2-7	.	CASSLSGGRDNEQYF	TGTGCCAGCAGCTTGAGCGGCGGGAGGGACAACGAGCAGTACTTC
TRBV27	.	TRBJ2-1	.	CASSLTPRGGPGYNEQFF	TGTGCCAGCAGTCTAACTCCTCGCGGAGGGCCTGGTTACAATGAGCAGTTCTTC
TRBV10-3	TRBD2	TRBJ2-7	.	CAIRTSGSFYEQYF	TGTGCCATCAGGACTAGCGGGAGTTTCTACGAGCAGTACTTC
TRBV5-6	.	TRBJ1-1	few	CASSSQGIGRTEAFF	TGTGCCAGCAGCTCCCAGGGTATTGGGCGGACTGAAGCTTTCTTT
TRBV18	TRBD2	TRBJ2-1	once	CASSPDASGQFNEQFF	TGTGCCAGCTCACCGGATGCTAGCGGGCAATTCAATGAGCAGTTCTTC
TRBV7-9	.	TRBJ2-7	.	CASSFPRGKAYEQYF	TGTGCCAGCAGCTTTCCCCGGGGGAAAGCCTACGAGCAGTACTTC
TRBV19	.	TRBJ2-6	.	CASSISSRGSGANVLTF	TGTGCCAGTAGTATTTCTTCTCGAGGGTCTGGGGCCAACGTCCTGACTTTC
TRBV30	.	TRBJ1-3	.	CAWSVKGSGNTIYF	TGTGCCTGGAGTGTAAAGGGGTCTGGAAACACCATATATTTT
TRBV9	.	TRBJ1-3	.	CASSEAGAIGNTIYF	TGTGCCAGCAGCGAAGCAGGGGCAATTGGAAACACCATATATTTT